Shown below are 27 T cell receptor beta chains from a single sample sequenced in a study of OX40 agonist ivuxolimab in advanced cancers. TCRdb's copy holds only in-frame clones and misses some; the assay was immunoSEQ multiplex PCR. The sample carries tens of thousands of clones, approximately 88% recorded once. The sample consisted of CD4+ or CD8+ T cells sorted from blood, taken in a trial of the OX40 agonist ivuxolimab. Source of these receptors: an adult with an advanced solid tumor such as melanoma, head and neck, liver or kidney cancer.

The genes are TRBV4-1 and TRBJ2-7; TRBD2 matches at 10 bases. Germline assignment: CDR1 MGHRA and CDR2 YSYEKL. V lost 2 bases, J lost 2 bases, and 6 bases stayed unmatched. The CDR3 has 16 amino acids. CDR3 in amino acids: CASSQTNLAGAYEQYF. The CDR3 nucleotides read TGCGCCAGCAGCCAAACAAACCTAGCGGGGGCCTACGAGCAGTACTTC.

The rearrangement uses TRBV9 and TRBJ2-1; the D is unclear. The CDR3 is 16 amino acids. Germline V gives CDR1 SGDLS, CDR2 YYNGEE. The V gene lost 0 bases and the J gene lost 0 bases, with 10 bases spanning the gap. CDR3 sequence (DNA): TGTGCCAGCAGCGTAGCTAGAGGACCCTCCTACAATGAGCAGTTCTTC. Protein: CASSVARGPSYNEQFF.

The chain carries TRBV11-2 and TRBJ2-3; weak D call: TRBD2 (5 bases). This CDR3 comprises 16 residues. The V end lost 1 base, the J end lost 0 bases, and 11 bases lay between the germline ends. Germline V CDR1 and CDR2: SGHAT, FQNNGV. The chain's CDR3 is CASSLVGWESTDTQYF. In DNA, the CDR3 is TGTGCCAGCAGCTTAGTTGGGTGGGAGAGCACAGATACGCAGTATTTT.

As regards this clone: The junction departs from germline at one end; a sequencing error may be responsible. The chain couples TRBV7-7 to TRBJ2-5, with a weak D call TRBD2 (6 bases). The CDR3 is 13 residues long. CDR1 is SSHAT and CDR2 is FNYEAQ in the germline V gene (reference sequence). In DNA, the CDR3 is TGTGCTAGCAGCTTAGAAGGGAGGGAGACCCAGTACTTC. Protein: CASSLEGRETQYF.

The chain combines TRBV2 with TRBJ1-1, with TRBD1 identical over 8 bases. The CDR3 is made up of 12 amino acids. V lost 10 bases to trimming and J lost 5 bases; unmatched junction nucleotides: 6. CDR1 SNHLY and CDR2 FYNNEI come from the germline V gene. The CDR3 loop reads CAISGGATEAFF. The CDR3 nucleotides are TGTGCCATCTCAGGGGGCGCGACTGAAGCTTTCTTT.

The rearrangement uses TRBV12-5 and TRBJ1-1; no firm D call. The germline V gene has CDR1 LGHNT and CDR2 FRNRAP. The length of the CDR3 is 18 residues. V was pared by 2 bases and J by 5 bases, with 24 bases between. CDR3 nucleotide sequence: TGTGCTAGTGGTTTGAGTCTCACCGCCGGGGAGGTGGTTACTGAAGCTTTCTTT. It encodes CASGLSLTAGEVVTEAFF.

This chain uses TRBV6-4 with TRBJ1-1, with no clear D. Germline lookup yields CDR1 MRHNA and CDR2 SNTAGT. The CDR3 spans 13 residues. Trimming took off 3 bases at V and 1 base at J, with 6 bases between the two ends. The CDR3 sequence: CASSEAANTEAFF. The DNA of the CDR3 is TGTGCCAGCAGTGAGGCGGCGAACACTGAAGCTTTCTTT.

The chain recombines TRBV29-1 with TRBJ1-1; TRBD1 agrees at 7 bases. The CDR3 spans 13 residues. In germline, CDR1 is SQVTM, CDR2 ANQGSEA. The ends lost 7 bases at V and 7 bases at J; junction bases unmatched: 12. CDR3 nucleotide sequence: TGCAGCGCTGGGGGGGGACAGACGAGTGAAGCTTTCTTT. Protein sequence: CSAGGGQTSEAFF.

The rearrangement links TRBV19 to TRBJ1-1; D is unresolved. The V gene lost 6 bases and the J gene lost 5 bases, with 13 bases spanning the gap. This CDR3 has 13 residues. Looked up from germline, CDR1 is LNHDA and CDR2 is SQIVND (reference sequence). CDR3 residues: CASRGSLVTEAFF. The CDR3 DNA reads TGTGCCAGTAGGGGGAGTCTGGTGACTGAAGCTTTCTTT. The entire variable domain, with the rest obtained from reference TRBV19 and TRBJ1-1, is as follows: DGGITQSPKYLFRKEGQNVTLSCEQNLNHDAMYWYRQDPGQGLRLIYYSQIVNDFQKGDIAEGYSVSREKKESFPLTVTSAQKNPTAFYLCASRGSLVTEAFFGQGTRLTVV.

The rearrangement links TRBV19 to TRBJ2-7; either TRBD1 or TRBD2 may supply D (5 bases each). The CDR3 is 14 residues long. Per the germline V gene, CDR1 is LNHDA and CDR2 is SQIVND (reference sequence). V was shortened by 3 bases and J by 2 bases, with 11 bases between the two germline ends. CDR3 residues: CASSMGTGPYEQYF. In nucleotides, the CDR3 is TGTGCCAGTAGTATGGGGACCGGTCCCTACGAGCAGTACTTC.

V gene TRBV27 combines with J gene TRBJ2-7; the match to TRBD1 covers 7 bases. The junction had 8 bases not matched to a gene; V was cut back by 5 bases and J by 1 base. The germline gives CDR1 MNHEY, CDR2 SMNVEV (reference sequence). This CDR3 is built from 15 residues. CDR3 DNA: TGTGCCAGCAGTGTAGGGACAGACTTTTCCTACGAGCAGTACTTC. Amino acid sequence: CASSVGTDFSYEQYF.

The count of this clone is one. The chain combines TRBV4-1 with TRBJ2-1, with TRBD2 matching 10 bases. This CDR3 has 15 amino acids. Trimming removed 3 bases from V and 9 bases from J; junction bases left unmatched: 8. Germline V CDR1 and CDR2: MGHRA, YSYEKL. Here the CDR3 DNA reads TGCGCCAGCAGCCAGGGTTCGGTAGCGGGAGGTGAGCAGTTCTTC. Amino acids: CASSQGSVAGGEQFF.

This chain uses TRBV7-9 with TRBJ2-7; D tentatively reads TRBD1 or TRBD2 (5 bases each). The CDR3 length is 16 residues. Trimming stripped 0 bases from V and 0 bases from J, with 12 bases between. The germline V gene has CDR1 SEHNR and CDR2 FQNEAQ (reference sequence). DNA for the CDR3: TGTGCCAGCAGCTTAGCTAAGGGACGGAGCTCCTACGAGCAGTACTTC. Translated: CASSLAKGRSSYEQYF. Full variable domain (outside the CDR3, taken from reference TRBV7-9 and TRBJ2-7): DTGVSQNPRHKITKRGQNVTFRCDPISEHNRLYWYRQTLGQGPEFLTYFQNEAQLEKSRLLSDRFSAERPKGSFSTLEIQRTEQGDSAMYLCASSLAKGRSSYEQYFGPGTRLTVT.

The chain uses TRBV28 and TRBJ1-5, with D perhaps matching TRBD1 (6 bases). The V end was cut by 2 bases, the J end by 3 bases, with 8 bases between. CDR1 is MDHEN, CDR2 SYDVKM, per germline. This CDR3 contains 14 residues. Written as DNA, the CDR3 is TGTGCCAGCAGTTTAGGGGGGGCCAATCAGCCCCAGCATTTT. It codes for CASSLGGANQPQHF.

The CDR3 sequence is CASSRDRGLGEAFF. The CDR3 DNA follows: TGTGCCAGCAGTCGGGACAGGGGGCTGGGTGAAGCTTTCTTT. The V call is TRBV2, the J call TRBJ1-1, with TRBD1 identical over 12 bases. CDR1 is SNHLY, CDR2 FYNNEI, per germline. V lost 5 bases and J lost 7; bases outside the gene matches: 5. The CDR3 is made up of 14 amino acids.

V usage is TRBV27 and J usage is TRBJ2-3; 7 nucleotides line up with TRBD2. This CDR3 spans 14 amino acids. The V gene end was trimmed by 5 bases and the J gene end by 4 bases; junction bases not matched to a gene: 6. CDR1 and CDR2 (germline): MNHEY, SMNVEV (reference sequence). CDR3 protein: CASSHGLAADTQYF. DNA of the CDR3: TGTGCCAGCAGTCATGGGCTAGCGGCAGATACGCAGTATTTT.

This chain connects TRBV9 to TRBJ2-5; 8 bases match TRBD2. The length of the CDR3 is 16 residues. Unmatched junction bases numbered 12, after V lost 3 bases and J lost 5 bases. Germline V lookup: CDR1 SGDLS, CDR2 YYNGEE. The CDR3 loop is CASSAELSGGMETQYF. CDR3 DNA: TGTGCCAGCAGCGCCGAGTTGAGCGGGGGTATGGAGACCCAGTACTTC.

The chain employs TRBV28 and TRBJ2-7, with 8 bases fitting TRBD2. This CDR3 comprises 16 residues. Germline values: CDR1 MDHEN, CDR2 SYDVKM. With V trimmed by 2 bases and J by 5 bases, 11 bases remained unmatched. CDR3 region: CASSLTIGLAVDEQYF. In DNA, the CDR3 is TGTGCCAGCAGTTTAACAATCGGACTAGCTGTCGACGAGCAGTACTTC. Complete variable domain (other parts from reference TRBV28 and TRBJ2-7): DVKVTQSSRYLVKRTGEKVFLECVQDMDHENMFWYRQDPGLGLRLIYFSYDVKMKEKGDIPEGYSVSREKKERFSLILESASTNQTSMYLCASSLTIGLAVDEQYFGPGTRLTVT.

V is TRBV5-8 and J is TRBJ2-2; D might be TRBD1 (6 bases). Trimming left V 4 bases short and J 14 bases short, with 18 bases between. This CDR3 region has 13 residues. Germline-derived CDR1 and CDR2 are SGHTS and YDEGEE. CDR3 coding DNA: TGTGCCAGCAGCCACACCGGGACACCGAGACTGTTTTTT. The encoded protein is CASSHTGTPRLFF.

This chain links TRBV13 with TRBJ2-1; a possible D gene is TRBD2 (5 bases). The germline V gene encodes CDR1 PRHDT and CDR2 FYEKMQ (reference sequence). The CDR3 runs to 14 residues. V was clipped by 5 bases and J by 7 bases, with 15 bases between them. CDR3 sequence (DNA): TGTGCCAGCAGCCCTCTAGGGAGAAGTAATGAGCAGTTCTTC. The encoded protein is CASSPLGRSNEQFF. Combining the CDR3 with reference TRBV13 and TRBJ2-1 gives the whole variable domain AAGVIQSPRHLIKEKRETATLKCYPIPRHDTVYWYQQGPGQDPQFLISFYEKMQSDKGSIPDRFSAQQFSDYHSELNMSSLELGDSALYFCASSPLGRSNEQFFGPGTRLTVL.

This chain uses TRBV5-1 with TRBJ1-1; 7 nucleotides match TRBD1. Germline V gene lookup returns CDR1 SGHRS and CDR2 YFSETQ. The CDR3 has 14 amino acids. J lost 6 bases, V lost 4 bases, and 9 bases had no gene match. CDR3 protein: CASSPDLTGAEAFF. DNA of the CDR3: TGCGCCAGCAGCCCGGACCTAACAGGGGCTGAAGCTTTCTTT.

About this clone itself: This same CDR3 is encoded by further DNA sequences in the sample. The rearrangement joins TRBV7-8 to TRBJ2-7, with no clear D. Trimming cost V 3 bases and J 3 bases, with 9 bases left between them. The length of the CDR3 is 13 residues. Germline loops: CDR1 SGHVS, CDR2 FQNEAQ. The DNA of the CDR3 is TGTGCCAGCAGCTTGTACAGCAACTACGAGCAGTACTTC. Its protein is CASSLYSNYEQYF.

The rearrangement links TRBV2 to TRBJ2-2, with D perhaps TRBD1 (6 bases). This CDR3 spans 14 amino acids. With 8 bases removed from V and 3 bases from J, the gap between germline ends came to 13 bases. CDR1 and CDR2 from the germline V gene are SNHLY and FYNNEI. CDR3 region: CASWGQGYTGELFF. The CDR3, as DNA: TGTGCCAGCTGGGGGCAGGGGTACACCGGGGAGCTGTTTTTT. The whole variable domain, remainder taken from reference TRBV2 and TRBJ2-2, is EPEVTQTPSHQVTQMGQEVILRCVPISNHLYFYWYRQILGQKVEFLVSFYNNEISEKSEIFDDQFSVERPDGSNFTLKIRSTKLEDSAMYFCASWGQGYTGELFFGEGSRLTVL.

V and J are TRBV19 and TRBJ2-2; TRBD2 is a possible D gene (6 bases). Germline V gives CDR1 LNHDA, CDR2 SQIVND (reference sequence). The CDR3 loop spans 15 amino acids. V shed 7 bases and J shed 3 bases, with 15 bases lying between them. The CDR3 spells CASNSLRRDTGELFF. CDR3 sequence (DNA): TGTGCCAGTAACTCCCTCAGGAGGGACACCGGGGAGCTGTTTTTT.

V is TRBV19 and J is TRBJ2-7; D call uncertain. The V and J ends lost 3 bases and 7 bases respectively, with 13 bases between them. The germline V gene encodes CDR1 LNHDA and CDR2 SQIVND (reference sequence). CDR3 length: 13 amino acids. CDR3 bases: TGTGCCAGTAGTATTACCTTAAGGGCGGAGCAGTACTTC. Translation: CASSITLRAEQYF.

This chain links TRBV15 with TRBJ2-5; D remains ambiguous. This CDR3 has 15 residues. Germline V lookup: CDR1 LNHNV, CDR2 YYDKDF (reference sequence). Trimming pared 0 bases from V and 5 bases from J, leaving 13 bases between. CDR3 coding DNA: TGTGCCACCAGCAGAGATCCGGGCCCAGAGGAGACCCAGTACTTC. This encodes CATSRDPGPEETQYF.

Only a few counts were recorded for this clone. This sequence joins TRBV19 and TRBJ2-1; D might be TRBD1 or TRBD2, each matching 5 bases. The CDR3 contains 21 residues. Germline CDR1 LNHDA, CDR2 SQIVND (reference sequence). The V and J ends lost 4 bases and 9 bases respectively, with 37 bases between them. DNA for the CDR3: TGTGCCAGTAGTACACTAGGGGTCCTCTCGGCGGAGGAAGGCTTTCGGGGTGAGCAGTTCTTC. It translates to CASSTLGVLSAEEGFRGEQFF.